This T cell receptor (beta chain) emerged from a study of neurological immune-mediated disorders. The starting material, 2 million PBMCs stored at -80 C, gave rise to the unsorted libraries. The V end was cut by 4 bases, the J end by 3 bases, with 16 bases between. Germline values: CDR1 MNHEY, CDR2 SMNVEV (reference sequence). This CDR3 is built from 15 residues. Study-wide results and caveats: Private repertoires in all groups were suggested by the absence of shared CDR3 amino acid sequences among expanded clones across subjects. HTLV-1-associated myelopathy had the most TCR clonal expansion, while multiple sclerosis had the least, a level that fell below healthy controls.

This clonotype was found many times. Antigen unknown. Over 190 million TCR-beta sequences from 15-18 subjects came out of each sequencing run. TCRdb re-called the 5' RACE reads through MiXCR, storing one row per CDR3 protein. Counted here are tens of thousands of distinct CDR3 sequences, over 6.5% occurring once; the ten biggest clones make up less than 5%. The V and J genes are TRBV27 and TRBJ2-7; D gene unclear. Sequences were obtained from PBMCs. The clonotype originates from a woman aged 40 to 50 in good health. This CDR3 reads CASSSVPRVGYEQYF. The CDR3 nucleotides are TGTGCCAGCAGTTCCGTCCCAAGGGTGGGCTACGAGCAGTACTTC.